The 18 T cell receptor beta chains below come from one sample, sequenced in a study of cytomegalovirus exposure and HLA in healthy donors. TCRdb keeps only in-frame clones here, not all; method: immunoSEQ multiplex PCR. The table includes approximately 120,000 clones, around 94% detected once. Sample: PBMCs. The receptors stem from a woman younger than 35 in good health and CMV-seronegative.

The CDR3 DNA is TGTGCCAGCAGCTCAAAACAGGGGAACACTGAAGCTTTCTTT. The encoded protein is CASSSKQGNTEAFF. The chain employs TRBV7-9 and TRBJ1-1; possibly TRBD1 for D (6 bases). This CDR3 is built from 14 residues. Germline V lookup: CDR1 SEHNR, CDR2 FQNEAQ (reference sequence). Trimming pared 4 bases from V and 1 base from J, leaving 10 bases between.

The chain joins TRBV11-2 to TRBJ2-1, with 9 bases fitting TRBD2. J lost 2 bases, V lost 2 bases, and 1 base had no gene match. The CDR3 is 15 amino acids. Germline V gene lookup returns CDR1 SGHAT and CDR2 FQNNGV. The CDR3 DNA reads TGTGCCAGCAGCTTAAGCGGGGGGCCCTACAATGAGCAGTTCTTC. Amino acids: CASSLSGGPYNEQFF.

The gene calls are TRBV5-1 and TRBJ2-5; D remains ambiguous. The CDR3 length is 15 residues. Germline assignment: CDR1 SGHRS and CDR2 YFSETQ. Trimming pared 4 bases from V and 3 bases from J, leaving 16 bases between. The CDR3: CASSQQARSEETQYF. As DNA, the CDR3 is TGCGCCAGCAGCCAGCAGGCCAGGTCAGAAGAGACCCAGTACTTC.

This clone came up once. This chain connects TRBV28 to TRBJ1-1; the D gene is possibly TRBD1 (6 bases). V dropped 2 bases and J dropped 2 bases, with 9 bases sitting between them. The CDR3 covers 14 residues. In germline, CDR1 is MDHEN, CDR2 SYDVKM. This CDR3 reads CASSLAGANTEAFF. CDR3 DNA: TGTGCCAGCAGTTTAGCAGGGGCCAACACTGAAGCTTTCTTT.

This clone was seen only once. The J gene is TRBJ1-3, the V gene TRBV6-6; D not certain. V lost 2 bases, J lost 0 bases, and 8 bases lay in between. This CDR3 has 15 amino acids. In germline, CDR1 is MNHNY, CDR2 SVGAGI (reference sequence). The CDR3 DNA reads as TGTGCCAGCAGTTACGCAAGGAGCTCTGGAAACACCATATATTTT. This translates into CASSYARSSGNTIYF.

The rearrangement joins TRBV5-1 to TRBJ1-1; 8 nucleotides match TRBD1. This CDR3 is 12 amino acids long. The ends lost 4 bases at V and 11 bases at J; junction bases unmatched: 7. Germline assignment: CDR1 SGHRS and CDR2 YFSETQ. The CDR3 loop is CASSVTGGTAFF. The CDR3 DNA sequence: TGCGCCAGCAGCGTCACAGGGGGGACGGCTTTCTTT.

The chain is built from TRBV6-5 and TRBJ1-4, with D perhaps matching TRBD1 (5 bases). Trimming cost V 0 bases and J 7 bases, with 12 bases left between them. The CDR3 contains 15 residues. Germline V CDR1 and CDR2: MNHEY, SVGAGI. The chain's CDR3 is CASSYSYAGGEKLFF. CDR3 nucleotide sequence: TGTGCCAGCAGTTACTCGTATGCCGGGGGTGAAAAACTGTTTTTT.

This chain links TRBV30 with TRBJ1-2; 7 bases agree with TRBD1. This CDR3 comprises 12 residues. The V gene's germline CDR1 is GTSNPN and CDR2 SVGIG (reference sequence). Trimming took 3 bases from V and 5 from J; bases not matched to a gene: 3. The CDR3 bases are TGTGCCTGGAGCAGGGGGGAGTATGGCTACACCTTC. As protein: CAWSRGEYGYTF.

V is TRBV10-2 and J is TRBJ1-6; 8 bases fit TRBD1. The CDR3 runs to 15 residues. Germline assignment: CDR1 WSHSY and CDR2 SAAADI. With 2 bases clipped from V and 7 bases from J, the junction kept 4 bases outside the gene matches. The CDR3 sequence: CASSEGQGANSPLHF. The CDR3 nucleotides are TGCGCCAGCAGTGAGGGTCAGGGGGCGAATTCACCCCTCCACTTT.

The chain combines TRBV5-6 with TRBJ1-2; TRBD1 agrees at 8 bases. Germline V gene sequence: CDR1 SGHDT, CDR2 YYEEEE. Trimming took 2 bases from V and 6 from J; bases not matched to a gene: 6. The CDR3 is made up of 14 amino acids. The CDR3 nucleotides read TGTGCCAGCAGCTTAGTAAGGGGACAGGATGGCTACACCTTC. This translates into CASSLVRGQDGYTF.

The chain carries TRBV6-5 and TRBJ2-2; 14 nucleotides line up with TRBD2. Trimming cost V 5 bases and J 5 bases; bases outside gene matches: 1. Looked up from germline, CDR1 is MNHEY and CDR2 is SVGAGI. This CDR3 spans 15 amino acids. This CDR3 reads CASSGTSGGTGELFF. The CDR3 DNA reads TGTGCCAGCAGTGGGACTAGCGGGGGAACCGGGGAGCTGTTTTTT.

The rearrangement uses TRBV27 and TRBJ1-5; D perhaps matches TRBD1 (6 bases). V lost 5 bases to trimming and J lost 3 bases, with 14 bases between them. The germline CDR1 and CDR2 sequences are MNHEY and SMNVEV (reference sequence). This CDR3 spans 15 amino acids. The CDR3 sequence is CASSPRTENNQPQHF. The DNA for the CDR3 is TGTGCCAGCAGTCCACGGACAGAGAACAATCAGCCCCAGCATTTT.

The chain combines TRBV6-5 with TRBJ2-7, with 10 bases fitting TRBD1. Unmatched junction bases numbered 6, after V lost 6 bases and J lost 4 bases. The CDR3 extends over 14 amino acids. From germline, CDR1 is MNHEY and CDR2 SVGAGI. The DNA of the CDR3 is TGTGCCAGCAGCTCGGACAGGGGGGCTTACGAGCAGTACTTC. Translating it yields CASSSDRGAYEQYF.

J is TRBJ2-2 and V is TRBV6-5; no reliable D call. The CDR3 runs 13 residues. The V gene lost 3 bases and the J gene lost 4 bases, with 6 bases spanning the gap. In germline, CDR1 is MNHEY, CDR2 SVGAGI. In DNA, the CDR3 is TGTGCCAGCAGTTATCGCGGCACCGGGGAGCTGTTTTTT. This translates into CASSYRGTGELFF.

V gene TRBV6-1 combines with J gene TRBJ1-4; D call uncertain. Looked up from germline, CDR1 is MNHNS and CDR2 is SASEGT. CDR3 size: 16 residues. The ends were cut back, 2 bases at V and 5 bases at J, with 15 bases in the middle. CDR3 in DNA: TGTGCCAGCAGTGAAAGGTGGGAGGGTGGCAATGAAAAACTGTTTTTT. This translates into CASSERWEGGNEKLFF.

The CDR3 loop is CASSLITNYGYTF. The CDR3, as DNA: TGTGCCAGCAGTTTAATTACTAACTATGGCTACACCTTC. The chain carries TRBV28 and TRBJ1-2; D remains ambiguous. The CDR3 is 13 amino acids. CDR1 is MDHEN, CDR2 SYDVKM, per germline. Trimming removed 2 bases at V and 0 bases at J, with 4 bases between.

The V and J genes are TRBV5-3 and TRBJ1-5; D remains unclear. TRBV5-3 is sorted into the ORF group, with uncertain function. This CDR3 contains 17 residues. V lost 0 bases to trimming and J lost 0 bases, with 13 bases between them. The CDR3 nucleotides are TGTGCCAGAAGCTTGGCGTGGAGGAGTTATAGCAATCAGCCCCAGCATTTT. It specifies CARSLAWRSYSNQPQHF.

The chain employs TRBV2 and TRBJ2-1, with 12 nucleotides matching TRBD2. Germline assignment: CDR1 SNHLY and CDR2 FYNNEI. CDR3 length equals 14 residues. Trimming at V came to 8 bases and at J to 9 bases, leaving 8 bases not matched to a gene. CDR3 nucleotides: TGTGCCAGCGACCTAGCGGGGGGGCTGGGTGAGCAGTTCTTC. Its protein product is CASDLAGGLGEQFF.